This T cell receptor beta chain is drawn from a study of blood T cell repertoires in COVID-19. In the study overall: PBMCs, B-cell-depleted T cells, or T cells provided the cDNA or gDNA that made up the material.

Assignments of participants to cohorts depended upon their own reported clinical history. Participants classified as exposed had met a COVID-19 case within 2 weeks before study entry. CDR3 length: 13 amino acids. Germline lookup yields CDR1 MDHEN and CDR2 SYDVKM. Losses at the gene ends were 5 bases for V and 1 base for J; bases not matched to a gene: 0. Repertoires were generated with immunoSEQ multiplex PCR, while TCRdb's copy carries only in-frame clones and drops some. Of 230,000 or so clones detected, 85% appear once; the ten largest clones hold under 8%. This receptor was identified in a woman aged 45-65 years who had been exposed to COVID-19. The chain joins TRBV28 to TRBJ2-3; 7 bases fit TRBD1. Sequenced sample: PBMCs or T cells enriched from blood (not recorded which). This chain's CDR3 is CASSTGGTDTQYF. For the CDR3, the DNA is TGTGCCAGCAGTACAGGGGGCACAGATACGCAGTATTTT. Looking up the rest from reference TRBV28 and TRBJ2-3 gives the full variable domain: DVKVTQSSRYLVKRTGEKVFLECVQDMDHENMFWYRQDPGLGLRLIYFSYDVKMKEKGDIPEGYSVSREKKERFSLILESASTNQTSMYLCASSTGGTDTQYFGPGTRLTVL.